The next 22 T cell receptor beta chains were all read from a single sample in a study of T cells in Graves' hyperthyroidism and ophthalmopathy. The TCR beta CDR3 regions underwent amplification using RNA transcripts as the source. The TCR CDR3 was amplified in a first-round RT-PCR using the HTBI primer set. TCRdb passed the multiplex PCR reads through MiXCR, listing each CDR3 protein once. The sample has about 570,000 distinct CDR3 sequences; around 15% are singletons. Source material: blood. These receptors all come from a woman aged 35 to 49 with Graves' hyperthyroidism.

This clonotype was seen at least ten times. The CDR3 loop is CASSESGRGETQYF. The CDR3 coding sequence is TGCGCCAGCAGTGAGTCGGGCAGGGGTGAGACCCAGTACTTC. The V call is TRBV10-2, the J call TRBJ2-5, with D possibly TRBD1 on 6 matching bases. Trimming removed 0 bases from V and 5 bases from J, with 10 bases in between. The V gene's germline CDR1 is WSHSY and CDR2 SAAADI. The CDR3 runs 14 residues.

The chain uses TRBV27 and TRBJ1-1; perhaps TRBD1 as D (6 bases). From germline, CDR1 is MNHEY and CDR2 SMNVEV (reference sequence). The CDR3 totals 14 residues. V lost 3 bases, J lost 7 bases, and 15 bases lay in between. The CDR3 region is CASSFIRGLNEAFF. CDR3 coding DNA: TGTGCCAGCAGTTTCATCAGGGGACTTAATGAAGCTTTCTTT.

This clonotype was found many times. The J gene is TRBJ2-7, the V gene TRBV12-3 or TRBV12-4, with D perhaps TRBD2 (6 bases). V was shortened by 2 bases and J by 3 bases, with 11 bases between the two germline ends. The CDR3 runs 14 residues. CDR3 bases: TGTGCCAGCAGTTTAACGGGAGTGGTCTACGAGCAGTACTTC. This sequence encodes CASSLTGVVYEQYF.

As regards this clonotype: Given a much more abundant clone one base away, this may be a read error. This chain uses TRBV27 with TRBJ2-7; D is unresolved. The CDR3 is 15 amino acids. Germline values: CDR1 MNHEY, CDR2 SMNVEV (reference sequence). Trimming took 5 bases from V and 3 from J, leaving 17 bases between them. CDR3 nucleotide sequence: TGTGCCAGCAGTCCTGTCCCGAAGTTGGTCTACGAGCAGTACTTC. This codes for CASSPVPKLVYEQYF.

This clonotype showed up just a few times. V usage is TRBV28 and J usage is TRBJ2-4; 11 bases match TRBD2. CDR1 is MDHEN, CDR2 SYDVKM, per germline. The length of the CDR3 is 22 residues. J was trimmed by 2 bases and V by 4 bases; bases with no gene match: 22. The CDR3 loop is CASSSLGTGMVSGRATKNIQYF. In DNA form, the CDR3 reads TGTGCCAGCAGTTCCCTCGGGACAGGGATGGTTAGCGGGAGGGCGACCAAAAACATTCAGTACTTC.

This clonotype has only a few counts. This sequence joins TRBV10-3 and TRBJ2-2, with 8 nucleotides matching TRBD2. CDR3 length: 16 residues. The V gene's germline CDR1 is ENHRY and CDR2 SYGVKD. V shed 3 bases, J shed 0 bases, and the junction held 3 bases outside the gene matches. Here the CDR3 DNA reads TGTGCCATCAGTGATTCACTAGCGGCGAACACCGGGGAGCTGTTTTTT. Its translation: CAISDSLAANTGELFF.

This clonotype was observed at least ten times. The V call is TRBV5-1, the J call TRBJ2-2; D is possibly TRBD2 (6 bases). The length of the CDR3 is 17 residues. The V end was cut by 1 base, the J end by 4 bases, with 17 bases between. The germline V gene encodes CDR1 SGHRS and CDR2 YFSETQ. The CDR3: CASSLILDGSGTGELFF. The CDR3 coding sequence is TGCGCCAGCAGCTTGATCTTGGACGGGAGCGGCACCGGGGAGCTGTTTTTT.

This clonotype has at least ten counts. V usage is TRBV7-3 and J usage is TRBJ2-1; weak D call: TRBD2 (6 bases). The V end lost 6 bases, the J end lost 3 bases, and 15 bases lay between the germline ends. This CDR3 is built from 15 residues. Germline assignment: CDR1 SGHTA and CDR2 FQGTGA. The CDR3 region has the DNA TGTGCCAGCAGTAGTCCCGAGACTAGCTACAATGAGCAGTTCTTC. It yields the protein CASSSPETSYNEQFF.

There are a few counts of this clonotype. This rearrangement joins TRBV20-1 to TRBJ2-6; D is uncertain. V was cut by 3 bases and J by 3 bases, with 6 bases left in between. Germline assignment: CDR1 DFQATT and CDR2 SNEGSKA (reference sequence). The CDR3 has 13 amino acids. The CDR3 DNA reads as TGCAGTGCTAGTGGCGGTGGGGCCAACGTCCTGACTTTC. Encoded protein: CSASGGGANVLTF.

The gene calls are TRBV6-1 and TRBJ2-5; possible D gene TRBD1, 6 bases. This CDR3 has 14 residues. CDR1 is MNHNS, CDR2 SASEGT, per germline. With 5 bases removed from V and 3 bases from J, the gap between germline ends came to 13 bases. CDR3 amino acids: CASSYTGSKETQYF. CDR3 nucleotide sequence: TGTGCCAGCAGTTATACAGGGTCTAAAGAGACCCAGTACTTC.

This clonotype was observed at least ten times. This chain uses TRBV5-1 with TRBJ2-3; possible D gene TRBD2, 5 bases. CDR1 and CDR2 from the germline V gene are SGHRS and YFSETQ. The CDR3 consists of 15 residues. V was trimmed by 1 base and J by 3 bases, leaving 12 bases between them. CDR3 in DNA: TGCGCCAGCAGCTTGACCGCGACTAAGACAGATACGCAGTATTTT. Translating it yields CASSLTATKTDTQYF.

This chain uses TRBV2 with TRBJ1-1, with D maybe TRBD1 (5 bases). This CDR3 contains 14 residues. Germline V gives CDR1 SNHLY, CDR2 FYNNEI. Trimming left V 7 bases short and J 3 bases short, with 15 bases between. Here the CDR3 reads CASTVRLGDTEAFF. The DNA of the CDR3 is TGTGCCAGCACCGTAAGGCTAGGGGACACTGAAGCTTTCTTT.

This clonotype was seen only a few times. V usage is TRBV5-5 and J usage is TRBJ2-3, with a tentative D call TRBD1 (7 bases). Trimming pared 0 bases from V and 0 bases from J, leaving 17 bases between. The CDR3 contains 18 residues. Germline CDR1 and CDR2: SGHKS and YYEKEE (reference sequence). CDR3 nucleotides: TGTGCCAGCAGCTTGGACAACCCGACAGGGACTAGCACAGATACGCAGTATTTT. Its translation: CASSLDNPTGTSTDTQYF.

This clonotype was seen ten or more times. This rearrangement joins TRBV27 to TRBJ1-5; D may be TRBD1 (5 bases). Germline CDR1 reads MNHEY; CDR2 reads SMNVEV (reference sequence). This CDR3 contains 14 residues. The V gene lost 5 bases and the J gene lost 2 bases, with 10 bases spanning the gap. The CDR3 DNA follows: TGTGCCAGCAGTCGGGAAGGGGGCAATCAGCCCCAGCATTTT. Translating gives CASSREGGNQPQHF.

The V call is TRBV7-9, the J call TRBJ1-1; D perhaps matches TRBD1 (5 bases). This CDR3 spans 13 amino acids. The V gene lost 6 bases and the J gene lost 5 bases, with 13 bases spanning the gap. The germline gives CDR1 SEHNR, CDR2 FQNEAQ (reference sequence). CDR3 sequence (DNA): TGTGCCAGCAGGGCAGGGAGTAGGACTGAAGCTTTCTTT. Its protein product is CASRAGSRTEAFF. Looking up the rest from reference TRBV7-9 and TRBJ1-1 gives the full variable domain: DTGVSQNPRHKITKRGQNVTFRCDPISEHNRLYWYRQTLGQGPEFLTYFQNEAQLEKSRLLSDRFSAERPKGSFSTLEIQRTEQGDSAMYLCASRAGSRTEAFFGQGTRLTVV.

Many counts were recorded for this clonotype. CDR3 residues: CASSWGGPNTEAFF. The CDR3 nucleotides are TGTGCCAGCAGTTGGGGCGGTCCTAACACTGAAGCTTTCTTT. This sequence joins TRBV6-1 and TRBJ1-1, with a possible D match to TRBD1 (5 bases). CDR3 length equals 14 residues. The ends were cut back, 5 bases at V and 2 bases at J, with 12 bases in the middle. Germline V lookup: CDR1 MNHNS, CDR2 SASEGT.

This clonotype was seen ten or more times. CDR3 amino acids: CASSLGHSNTGELFF. CDR3 DNA: TGTGCCAGCAGCTTAGGCCATTCGAACACCGGGGAGCTGTTTTTT. This chain uses TRBV7-9 with TRBJ2-2; D uncertain. In germline, CDR1 is SEHNR, CDR2 FQNEAQ (reference sequence). CDR3 length: 15 amino acids. V was pared by 1 base and J by 0 bases, with 6 bases between.

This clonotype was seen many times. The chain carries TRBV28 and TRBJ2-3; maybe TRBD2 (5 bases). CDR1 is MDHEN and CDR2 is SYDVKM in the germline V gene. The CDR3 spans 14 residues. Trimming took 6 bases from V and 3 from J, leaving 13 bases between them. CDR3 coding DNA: TGTGCCAGCAGGTCCCCCGGCGGGACAGATACGCAGTATTTT. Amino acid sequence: CASRSPGGTDTQYF. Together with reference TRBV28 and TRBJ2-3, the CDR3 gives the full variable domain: DVKVTQSSRYLVKRTGEKVFLECVQDMDHENMFWYRQDPGLGLRLIYFSYDVKMKEKGDIPEGYSVSREKKERFSLILESASTNQTSMYLCASRSPGGTDTQYFGPGTRLTVL.

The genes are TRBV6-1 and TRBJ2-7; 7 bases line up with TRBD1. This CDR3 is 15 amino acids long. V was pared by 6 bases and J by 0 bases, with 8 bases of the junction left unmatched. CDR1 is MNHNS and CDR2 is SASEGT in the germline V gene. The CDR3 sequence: CASRAGTASSYEQYF. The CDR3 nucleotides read TGTGCCAGCAGGGCCGGGACAGCGAGCTCCTACGAGCAGTACTTC.

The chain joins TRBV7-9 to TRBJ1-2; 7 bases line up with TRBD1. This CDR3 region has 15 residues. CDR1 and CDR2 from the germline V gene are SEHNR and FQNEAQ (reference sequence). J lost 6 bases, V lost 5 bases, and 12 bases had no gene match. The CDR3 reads CASSADNRGQDGYTF. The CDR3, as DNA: TGTGCCAGCAGCGCAGACAACAGGGGTCAAGATGGCTACACCTTC.

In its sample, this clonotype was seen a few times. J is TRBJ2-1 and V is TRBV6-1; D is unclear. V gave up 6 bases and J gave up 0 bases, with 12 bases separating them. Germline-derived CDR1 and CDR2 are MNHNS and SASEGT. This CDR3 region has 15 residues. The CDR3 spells CASRPTGFSYNEQFF. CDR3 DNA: TGTGCCAGCAGACCCACGGGCTTCTCCTACAATGAGCAGTTCTTC.

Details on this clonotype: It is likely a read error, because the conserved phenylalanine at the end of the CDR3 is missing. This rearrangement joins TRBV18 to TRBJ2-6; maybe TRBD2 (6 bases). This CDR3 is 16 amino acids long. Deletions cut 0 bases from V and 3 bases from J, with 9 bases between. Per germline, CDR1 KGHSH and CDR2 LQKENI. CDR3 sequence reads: CASSPPRDGGANVLTL. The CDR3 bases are TGTGCCAGCTCACCACCGCGGGATGGTGGGGCCAACGTCCTGACTTTA.